This T cell receptor beta chain was sequenced for a study of blood T cell repertoires in COVID-19. About the study: The samples span acute and convalescent COVID-19 from the United States, Italy and Spain. PBMCs, B-cell-depleted T cells, or T cells provided the cDNA or gDNA that made up the material.

Seattle patients were enrolled while actively infected and followed longitudinally. Unmatched junction bases numbered 13, after V lost 6 bases and J lost 0 bases. The CDR3 is 19 residues long. The germline V gene has CDR1 LNHDA and CDR2 SQIVND (reference sequence). How the authors handled the data: Estimated nucleated cell counts came from reference gene primer amplification. TCRdb's copy holds only in-frame clones and misses some; the assay was immunoSEQ multiplex PCR. The V and J calls and clone size were taken over from that table, and D and trimming were inferred from the DNA. The sample includes 150,000 to 200,000 clones, about four fifths of them seen just once.

This TCR came from an older woman with COVID-19, enrolled during active disease. The V call is TRBV19, the J call TRBJ2-1; 11 bases are shared with TRBD2. The sample consisted of peripheral blood. The CDR3 sequence is CASSASGLAAGSSYNEQFF. CDR3 in DNA: TGTGCCAGTAGCGCTTCGGGACTAGCGGCTGGGAGCTCCTACAATGAGCAGTTCTTC.